This TCR beta chain was captured in a study of cytomegalovirus exposure and HLA in healthy donors. Study summary: Out of 398 genotyped donors, roughly 80% belonged to the Caucasian-associated ancestry cluster. General observations from the study: Donors belonging to an Asian-associated ancestry cluster reportedly showed fewer N-insertions in productive TCRs than the roughly 700-donor mean, according to what a later analysis found. A likely sequencing artifact accounted for one observed cluster of highly shared sequence variants.

CDR1 and CDR2 (germline): SGHRS, YFSETQ. Trimming removed 4 bases from V and 11 bases from J; junction bases left unmatched: 15. The CDR3 consists of 15 residues. A multiplex PCR was run with 60 Vbeta primers and 13 Jbeta primers. The method was immunoSEQ multiplex PCR; TCRdb's version includes in-frame clones alone and lacks a portion of them. In all, the sample yields 100,000 to 150,000 clones. Concerning this clone: Its antigen is unknown.

Specimen: PBMCs. The TCR comes from a woman aged 40 to 49 in good health and CMV-seropositive. The J gene is TRBJ2-5, the V gene TRBV5-1; 9 bases agree with TRBD1. The CDR3 DNA reads TGCGCCAGCAGCGTAACAGGGGGCGCCGCGGGGGAGCAGTACTTC. Amino acid sequence: CASSVTGGAAGEQYF.